One and the same sample provided the 23 T cell receptor beta chains below, sequenced in a study of T cell responses to AZD1222 COVID-19 vaccine. TCRdb's table, derived via immunoSEQ multiplex PCR, lists solely in-frame clones and lacks some. The sample lists around 200,000 clones, about 91% occurring once. The specimen comprised peripheral blood, sampled on day 0 of AZD1222 vaccination. These receptors were collected from an adult in good health.

V usage is TRBV6-2 or TRBV6-3 and J usage is TRBJ2-1, with 7 bases fitting TRBD2. The CDR3 runs 17 residues. The germline V gene has CDR1 MNHEY and CDR2 SVGEGT. Trimming removed 2 bases from V and 4 bases from J; junction bases left unmatched: 11. The CDR3 sequence: CASSYPTSTLAYNEQFF. The DNA of the CDR3 is TGTGCCAGCAGTTACCCGACTAGCACACTTGCTTACAATGAGCAGTTCTTC.

Here the CDR3 reads CASSSEGGRGWTEAFF. The CDR3 bases are TGCGCCAGCAGCTCTGAGGGCGGCAGGGGGTGGACTGAAGCTTTCTTT. The gene calls are TRBV5-1 and TRBJ1-1, with 7 positions matching TRBD1. After removal of 3 bases from V and 5 bases from J, the junction contained 13 bases not matched to a gene. The CDR3 totals 16 residues. Germline assignment: CDR1 SGHRS and CDR2 YFSETQ.

This chain uses TRBV6-5 with TRBJ1-4; TRBD1 might be the D (6 bases). The CDR3 is made up of 14 amino acids. CDR1 is MNHEY and CDR2 is SVGAGI in the germline V gene. Trimming removed 3 bases at V and 8 bases at J, with 13 bases between. Written as DNA, the CDR3 is TGTGCCAGCAGTTATACGACAGGAAAGGAAAAACTGTTTTTT. This sequence encodes CASSYTTGKEKLFF.

The J gene is TRBJ1-2, the V gene TRBV14; D not resolved. CDR1 and CDR2 from the germline V gene are SGHDN and FVKESK. The CDR3 totals 12 residues. The V end was cut by 0 bases, the J end by 8 bases, with 7 bases between. CDR3 coding DNA: TGTGCCAGCAGCCAAGATTTTAAAGGCTACACCTTC. Amino acid sequence: CASSQDFKGYTF. The full variable domain, in which reference TRBV14 and TRBJ1-2 provide the parts outside the CDR3, is EAGVTQFPSHSVIEKGQTVTLRCDPISGHDNLYWYRRVMGKEIKFLLHFVKESKQDESGMPNNRFLAERTGGTYSTLKVQPAELEDSGVYFCASSQDFKGYTFGSGTRLTVV.

The rearrangement links TRBV13 to TRBJ2-2; TRBD2 aligns across 8 bases. This CDR3 is built from 15 residues. The germline V gene has CDR1 PRHDT and CDR2 FYEKMQ (reference sequence). The ends lost 3 bases at V and 4 bases at J; junction bases unmatched: 4. CDR3 sequence reads: CASSFRGGPTGELFF. CDR3 bases: TGTGCCAGCAGCTTCCGGGGGGGCCCCACCGGGGAGCTGTTTTTT.

There are a few counts of this clone. The V gene is TRBV11-2, the J gene TRBJ2-5; 8 bases align to TRBD1. Germline V CDR1 and CDR2: SGHAT, FQNNGV. This CDR3 spans 18 amino acids. The V gene end was trimmed by 5 bases and the J gene end by 1 base; junction bases not matched to a gene: 15. The CDR3 protein is CASSPSRRTGSLQETQYF. CDR3 in DNA: TGTGCCAGCAGCCCTAGCCGCAGGACAGGGTCGCTCCAAGAGACCCAGTACTTC.

The rearrangement uses TRBV28 and TRBJ2-5, with 11 bases lining up with TRBD2. The germline V gene encodes CDR1 MDHEN and CDR2 SYDVKM. The CDR3 has 17 amino acids. V trimming: 4 bases; J trimming: 3 bases; junction bases outside the gene matches: 10. The CDR3 is CASSSPISGGEEETQYF. DNA for the CDR3: TGTGCCAGCAGTTCCCCTATTAGCGGGGGGGAGGAAGAGACCCAGTACTTC.

The V call is TRBV9, the J call TRBJ2-2, with D possibly matching TRBD1 (6 bases). Germline CDR1 SGDLS, CDR2 YYNGEE. Trimming pared 0 bases from V and 5 bases from J, leaving 11 bases between. The length of the CDR3 is 15 residues. The CDR3 DNA sequence: TGTGCCAGCAGCGTAGAGACAGGAAGAACCGGGGAGCTGTTTTTT. Its translation: CASSVETGRTGELFF.

The chain has TRBV28 and TRBJ2-3, with 9 positions matching TRBD1. Losses at the gene ends were 4 bases for V and 3 bases for J; bases not matched to a gene: 5. Germline CDR1 reads MDHEN; CDR2 reads SYDVKM. CDR3 length: 15 amino acids. The CDR3 region has the DNA TGTGCCAGCAGTTCTACAGGGGGCAGGACAGATACGCAGTATTTT. Protein product: CASSSTGGRTDTQYF. The whole variable domain, filled in from reference TRBV28 and TRBJ2-3, reads DVKVTQSSRYLVKRTGEKVFLECVQDMDHENMFWYRQDPGLGLRLIYFSYDVKMKEKGDIPEGYSVSREKKERFSLILESASTNQTSMYLCASSSTGGRTDTQYFGPGTRLTVL.

The chain recombines TRBV4-1 with TRBJ2-1; TRBD2 matches 10 bases. The germline V gene encodes CDR1 MGHRA and CDR2 YSYEKL. The CDR3 spans 17 residues. Trimming removed 3 bases from V and 10 bases from J; junction bases left unmatched: 15. The CDR3 DNA follows: TGCGCCAGCAGCCACCCTCCTTGGACTAGCGGCCCGCTCGAGCAGTTCTTC. This gives the protein CASSHPPWTSGPLEQFF.

In the case of this clone: The same CDR3 is also encoded by other DNA sequences in this sample. The CDR3 sequence is CASSIGGVNQPQHF. In DNA, the CDR3 is TGTGCCAGTAGTATAGGGGGAGTAAATCAGCCCCAGCATTTT. This chain connects TRBV19 to TRBJ1-5; no clear D. The CDR3 covers 14 residues. Looked up from germline, CDR1 is LNHDA and CDR2 is SQIVND (reference sequence). The ends were cut back, 1 base at V and 4 bases at J, with 8 bases in the middle. The whole variable domain, remainder taken from reference TRBV19 and TRBJ1-5, is DGGITQSPKYLFRKEGQNVTLSCEQNLNHDAMYWYRQDPGQGLRLIYYSQIVNDFQKGDIAEGYSVSREKKESFPLTVTSAQKNPTAFYLCASSIGGVNQPQHFGDGTRLSIL.

The chain employs TRBV5-8 and TRBJ1-4; 8 bases map to TRBD1. The CDR3 length is 17 residues. The V segment lost 6 bases and the J segment 8 bases; nucleotides outside the gene matches: 18. Germline CDR1 and CDR2: SGHTS and YDEGEE. The CDR3 protein is CASTTRTGSIRGEKLFF. Written as DNA, the CDR3 is TGTGCCAGCACCACACGGACAGGGTCTATCCGGGGGGAAAAACTGTTTTTT.

V is TRBV24-1 and J is TRBJ2-5; maybe TRBD1 (5 bases). Germline V gene data show CDR1 as KGHDR and CDR2 as SFDVKD. CDR3 length equals 17 residues. Trimming shortened V by 0 bases and J by 1 base, and 14 bases separated the two germline ends. CDR3 DNA sequence: TGTGCCACCAGTGATTTGTGGGCAGGGCCCTCCCAAGAGACCCAGTACTTC. It translates to CATSDLWAGPSQETQYF.

The rearrangement uses TRBV11-2 and TRBJ1-5; D is ambiguous. The CDR3 is made up of 13 amino acids. Between the trimmed V and J ends, which lost 5 bases and 7 bases, there was a span of 12 bases. Germline CDR1 reads SGHAT; CDR2 reads FQNNGV. The CDR3 region has the DNA TGTGCCAGCAGCCTACAGTGGGAACAGCCCCAGCATTTT. Translating it yields CASSLQWEQPQHF.

The rearrangement uses TRBV7-2 and TRBJ2-5; tentatively, D is TRBD1 (7 bases). V dropped 3 bases and J dropped 0 bases, with 11 bases sitting between them. CDR1 is SGHTA and CDR2 is FQGNSA in the germline V gene. The CDR3 loop spans 15 amino acids. The CDR3 here is CASSFSGGYQETQYF. CDR3 nucleotides: TGTGCCAGCAGCTTCTCAGGGGGGTACCAAGAGACCCAGTACTTC. Supplemented by reference TRBV7-2 and TRBJ2-5, the full variable domain reads GAGVSQSPSNKVTEKGKDVELRCDPISGHTALYWYRQSLGQGLEFLIYFQGNSAPDKSGLPSDRFSAERTGGSVSTLTIQRTQQEDSAVYLCASSFSGGYQETQYFGPGTRLLVL.

This clone was seen just once. V usage is TRBV14 and J usage is TRBJ2-7; 7 bases align to TRBD2. The CDR3 runs 16 residues. V lost 1 base to trimming and J lost 7 bases; unmatched junction nucleotides: 13. Germline CDR1 SGHDN, CDR2 FVKESK. The CDR3 sequence is CASSQVAGVPTGEQYF. The CDR3 coding sequence is TGTGCCAGCAGCCAAGTTGCGGGGGTCCCGACGGGAGAGCAGTACTTC.

This chain joins TRBV9 and TRBJ2-2; no definite D call. The V and J ends lost 0 bases and 4 bases respectively, with 13 bases between them. Germline V CDR1 and CDR2: SGDLS, YYNGEE. The CDR3 sequence is 16 residues long. CDR3 sequence reads: CASSVGVGSRTGELFF. CDR3 bases: TGTGCCAGCAGCGTAGGAGTCGGCAGCCGCACCGGGGAGCTGTTTTTT.

V and J are TRBV5-4 and TRBJ2-3, with D perhaps assigned TRBD1 or TRBD2 (5 bases each). This CDR3 region has 15 residues. Germline V lookup: CDR1 SGHNT, CDR2 YYREEE (reference sequence). Trimming took 2 bases from V and 1 from J, leaving 11 bases between them. In DNA, the CDR3 is TGTGCCAGCAGCTTTTACCGGGGCCGCACAGATACGCAGTATTTT. It is translated as CASSFYRGRTDTQYF.

DNA of the CDR3: TGTGCCATCAGTGAGTCCGGGACAGCAACTAATGAAAAACTGTTTTTT. Protein sequence: CAISESGTATNEKLFF. The chain combines TRBV10-3 with TRBJ1-4, with 7 positions matching TRBD1. The V gene's germline CDR1 is ENHRY and CDR2 SYGVKD. The CDR3 has 16 amino acids. V shed 0 bases, J shed 0 bases, and the junction held 1 base outside the gene matches.

The V and J genes are TRBV29-1 and TRBJ1-2; 9 bases line up with TRBD1. The CDR3 is 12 amino acids. V was clipped by 7 bases and J by 3 bases; unmatched bases: 3. The germline CDR1 and CDR2 sequences are SQVTM and ANQGSEA. The CDR3 coding sequence is TGCAGCGCCCGGACAGGGGACTATGGCTACACCTTC. Translated: CSARTGDYGYTF.

This chain joins TRBV6-5 and TRBJ2-7; TRBD1 agrees at 9 bases. Germline CDR1 and CDR2: MNHEY and SVGAGI. The CDR3 spans 14 residues. V dropped 7 bases and J dropped 2; count of bases not matched to a gene: 6. Here the CDR3 reads CASTPGQGPYEQYF. The CDR3 bases are TGTGCCAGCACCCCGGGACAGGGCCCCTACGAGCAGTACTTC.

V and J are TRBV7-6 and TRBJ2-1, with 9 bases that match TRBD2. V lost 2 bases and J lost 4; bases outside the gene matches: 12. The CDR3 runs 18 residues. Germline V gene sequence: CDR1 SGHVS, CDR2 FNYEAQ. The CDR3 reads CASSLYERGEMVYNEQFF. Here the CDR3 DNA reads TGTGCCAGCAGCTTATACGAGCGGGGGGAAATGGTTTACAATGAGCAGTTCTTC.

The V gene is TRBV9, the J gene TRBJ1-6, with D tentatively TRBD1 (6 bases). Germline-derived CDR1 and CDR2 are SGDLS and YYNGEE. V was clipped by 4 bases and J by 7 bases, with 15 bases between them. The CDR3 is made up of 15 amino acids. This CDR3 is CASSPQGGLNSPLHF. For the CDR3, the DNA is TGTGCCAGCAGCCCGCAAGGGGGACTAAATTCACCCCTCCACTTT.